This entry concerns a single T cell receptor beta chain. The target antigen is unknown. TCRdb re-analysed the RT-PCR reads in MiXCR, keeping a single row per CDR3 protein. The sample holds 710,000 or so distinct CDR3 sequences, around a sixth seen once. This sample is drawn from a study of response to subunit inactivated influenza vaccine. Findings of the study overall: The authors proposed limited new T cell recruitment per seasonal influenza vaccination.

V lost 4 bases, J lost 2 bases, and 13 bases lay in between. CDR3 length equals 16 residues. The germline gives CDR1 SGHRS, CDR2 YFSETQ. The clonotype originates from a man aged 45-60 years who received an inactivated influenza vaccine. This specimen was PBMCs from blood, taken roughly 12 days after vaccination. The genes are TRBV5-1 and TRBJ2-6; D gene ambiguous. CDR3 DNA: TGCGCCAGCAGCCAAACTCACGCGACTGGGGCCAACGTCCTGACTTTC. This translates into CASSQTHATGANVLTF.